This T cell receptor beta chain stems from a study of cytomegalovirus exposure and HLA in healthy donors. Regarding this clone: The antigen is undetermined.

The PCR was carried out with 60 Vbeta primers and 13 Jbeta primers. The repertoire was sequenced with immunoSEQ multiplex PCR; TCRdb's copy has only in-frame clones and lacks some. This table has 150,000 or so clones, around 80% appearing once. Study-wide points: As a later analysis showed, a missense DCLRE1C variant was linked to trimming of TCR beta V- and J-genes. Later analysis showed TCR association rates varying by HLA locus, highest for DRB1 and lowest for HLA-C. Around 18,000 TCR beta sequences were associated with HLA alleles at 0.05 false discovery rate in a later analysis. For most subjects, TCR beta sequences were reported to predict HLA-A and HLA-B alleles with accuracy.

This CDR3 region has 15 residues. The ends were cut back, 6 bases at V and 1 base at J, with 14 bases in the middle. CDR1 MNHEY and CDR2 SVGAGI come from the germline V gene. The TCR originated in a woman aged 45 to 65 in good health and CMV-seropositive. Sequencing input: PBMCs. The chain recombines TRBV6-5 with TRBJ2-3; D might be TRBD1 (6 bases). Written as DNA, the CDR3 is TGTGCCAGCAGCCTCAGTACAGGGCGCACAGATACGCAGTATTTT. Protein sequence: CASSLSTGRTDTQYF.